These 2 T cell receptor beta chains were all obtained from the same sample, sequenced in a study of siplizumab effects on memory and regulatory T cells. Generated by immunoSEQ multiplex PCR, the TCRdb table keeps only in-frame clones and is missing some. The sample has about 26,000 clones; roughly 82% are singletons. Sequenced material: memory CD4+ T cells sorted from blood. Receptors were obtained from a human donor in good health.

The chain carries TRBV30 and TRBJ2-5; D is perhaps TRBD2 (5 bases). The CDR3 runs to 13 residues. The germline V and J ends were trimmed by 5 bases and 0 bases, with 10 bases remaining between them. Germline V gene sequence: CDR1 GTSNPN, CDR2 SVGIG (reference sequence). CDR3 in amino acids: CAWELGYQETQYF. The CDR3 bases are TGTGCCTGGGAACTAGGGTACCAAGAGACCCAGTACTTC.

V usage is TRBV18 and J usage is TRBJ2-7; the D gene is possibly TRBD2 (5 bases). Germline assignment: CDR1 KGHSH and CDR2 LQKENI. V was pared by 3 bases and J by 2 bases, with 17 bases between. The CDR3 totals 16 residues. The CDR3 loop is CASSPPAGERAYEQYF. The CDR3 nucleotides are TGTGCCAGCTCACCCCCAGCCGGGGAAAGGGCCTACGAGCAGTACTTC.